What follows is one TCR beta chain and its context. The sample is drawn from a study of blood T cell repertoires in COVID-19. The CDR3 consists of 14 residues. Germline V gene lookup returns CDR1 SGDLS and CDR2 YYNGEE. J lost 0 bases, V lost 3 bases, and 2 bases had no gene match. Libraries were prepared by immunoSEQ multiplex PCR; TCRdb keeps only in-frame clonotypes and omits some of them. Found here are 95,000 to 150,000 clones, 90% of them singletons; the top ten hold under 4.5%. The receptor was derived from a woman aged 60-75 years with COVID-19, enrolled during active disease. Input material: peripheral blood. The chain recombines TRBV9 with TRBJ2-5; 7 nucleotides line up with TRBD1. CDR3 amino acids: CASSEGTDQETQYF. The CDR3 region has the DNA TGTGCCAGCAGCGAAGGGACAGACCAAGAGACCCAGTACTTC.